The 26 T cell receptor beta chains presented below share a single source sample, sequenced in a study of control samples from healthy donors and cancer patients. Data came from immunoSEQ multiplex PCR; TCRdb stores just in-frame clones and leaves some out. The sample lists around 170,000 clones; nearly 90% were seen once. Sequenced: blood. The receptors were gathered from a woman in her forties or fifties in good health.

This chain joins TRBV5-1 and TRBJ2-7, with D maybe TRBD1 (5 bases). The CDR3 covers 13 residues. The germline CDR1 and CDR2 sequences are SGHRS and YFSETQ. Trimming took off 3 bases at V and 2 bases at J, with 9 bases between the two ends. This CDR3 is CASSWTSTYEQYF. In nucleotides, the CDR3 is TGCGCCAGCAGCTGGACATCCACCTACGAGCAGTACTTC.

This clone was found a few times. This chain uses TRBV6-2 or TRBV6-3 with TRBJ1-1; no reliable D call. Trimming took off 4 bases at V and 1 base at J, with 1 base between the two ends. The CDR3 spans 11 residues. Germline V CDR1 and CDR2: MNHEY, SVGEGT. The CDR3 coding sequence is TGTGCCAGCAGTTGGAACACTGAAGCTTTCTTT. Translation gives CASSWNTEAFF.

The chain carries TRBV3-1 (or the pseudogene TRBV3-2) and TRBJ1-5; TRBD1 might be the D (6 bases). The CDR3 runs 14 residues. The germline gives CDR1 LGHDT, CDR2 YNNKEL (reference sequence). Trimming pared 0 bases from V and 6 bases from J, leaving 9 bases between. The CDR3 loop reads CASSQDNRVQPQHF. The CDR3 region has the DNA TGTGCCAGCAGCCAAGATAACAGGGTTCAGCCCCAGCATTTT.

This rearrangement joins TRBV20-1 to TRBJ1-5; a weak D match, TRBD1 (5 bases). Germline values: CDR1 DFQATT, CDR2 SNEGSKA (reference sequence). The ends were cut back, 6 bases at V and 8 bases at J, with 8 bases in the middle. This CDR3 spans 10 amino acids. The CDR3 DNA sequence: TGCAGTGCCTTGGGGGAGCCCCAGCATTTT. It is translated as CSALGEPQHF.

This chain connects TRBV30 to TRBJ1-3; D call uncertain. CDR3 length: 14 residues. Germline CDR1 and CDR2: GTSNPN and SVGIG (reference sequence). Trimming shortened V by 2 bases and J by 9 bases, and 17 bases separated the two germline ends. DNA for the CDR3: TGTGCCTGGAGTCTATCTTTCCCGGGATCCACCATATATTTT. It translates to CAWSLSFPGSTIYF.

The chain couples TRBV27 to TRBJ1-5; possible D gene TRBD1, 5 bases. The CDR3 extends over 15 amino acids. The germline V and J ends were trimmed by 6 bases and 1 base, with 13 bases remaining between them. Germline CDR1 reads MNHEY; CDR2 reads SMNVEV (reference sequence). CDR3 region: CASRTVRESNQPQHF. The DNA for the CDR3 is TGTGCCAGCAGGACAGTACGAGAGAGCAATCAGCCCCAGCATTTT.

The chain links TRBV9 to TRBJ1-3; 10 nucleotides agree with TRBD1. The CDR3 is 16 residues long. Germline V lookup: CDR1 SGDLS, CDR2 YYNGEE. Trimming at V came to 4 bases and at J to 3 bases, leaving 7 bases not matched to a gene. CDR3 residues: CASSSGQGGSGNTIYF. In nucleotides, the CDR3 is TGTGCCAGCAGCTCAGGACAGGGGGGGAGTGGAAACACCATATATTTT.

The rearrangement uses TRBV30 and TRBJ2-1, with a tentative D call TRBD2 (6 bases). The V end was cut by 2 bases, the J end by 4 bases, with 24 bases between. The CDR3 has 18 residues. Germline CDR1 is GTSNPN and CDR2 is SVGIG (reference sequence). In DNA form, the CDR3 reads TGTGCCTGGAGTTCTCGGTTTTCTGGAGGGCCTTTGTACAATGAGCAGTTCTTC. This gives the protein CAWSSRFSGGPLYNEQFF.

The chain joins TRBV18 to TRBJ1-3; D gene uncertain. Germline V lookup: CDR1 KGHSH, CDR2 LQKENI. The CDR3 sequence is 12 residues long. The germline V and J ends were trimmed by 6 bases and 14 bases, with 17 bases remaining between them. As DNA, the CDR3 is TGTGCCAGCTCGACGACCCCAGAACTTTTATATTTT. Translating gives CASSTTPELLYF.

V usage is TRBV5-1 and J usage is TRBJ2-2, with TRBD1 as a possible D gene (5 bases). This CDR3 contains 16 residues. Germline CDR1 reads SGHRS; CDR2 reads YFSETQ. The germline V and J ends were trimmed by 0 bases and 1 base, with 10 bases remaining between them. DNA for the CDR3: TGCGCCAGCAGCTTGGCCCCCCAGGGGAACACCGGGGAGCTGTTTTTT. It yields the protein CASSLAPQGNTGELFF.

The chain combines TRBV27 with TRBJ1-6; D not resolved. Germline values: CDR1 MNHEY, CDR2 SMNVEV (reference sequence). V shed 4 bases and J shed 4 bases, with 8 bases lying between them. The CDR3 spans 14 residues. CDR3 amino acids: CASSYDTYNSPLHF. CDR3 nucleotides: TGTGCCAGCAGTTACGACACTTATAATTCACCCCTCCACTTT.

The chain joins TRBV5-5 to TRBJ2-3; D might be TRBD2 (6 bases). Trimming stripped 2 bases from V and 2 bases from J, with 12 bases between. This CDR3 has 15 residues. Germline V gene data show CDR1 as SGHKS and CDR2 as YYEKEE (reference sequence). The CDR3 nucleotides are TGTGCCAGCAGCTTTATTGAGGGACTCACAGATACGCAGTATTTT. The encoded protein is CASSFIEGLTDTQYF.

The chain is built from TRBV7-9 and TRBJ1-1; the match to TRBD1 covers 9 bases. Germline loops: CDR1 SEHNR, CDR2 FQNEAQ (reference sequence). The CDR3 sequence is 15 residues long. Trimming at V came to 4 bases and at J to 3 bases, leaving 6 bases not matched to a gene. The CDR3 DNA is TGTGCCAGCAGCTCGTACAGGGGGCGGGACACTGAAGCTTTCTTT. The encoded protein is CASSSYRGRDTEAFF.

The genes are TRBV19 and TRBJ2-7, with 7 bases fitting TRBD2. J gave up 3 bases and V 4 bases, and 15 bases lay outside the gene matches. From germline, CDR1 is LNHDA and CDR2 SQIVND (reference sequence). The CDR3 sequence is 17 residues long. The CDR3 sequence: CASSTGRLGQRDYEQYF. DNA of the CDR3: TGTGCCAGTAGTACAGGGCGTCTTGGGCAGCGGGACTACGAGCAGTACTTC.

CDR3 coding DNA: TGTGCCAGCAGCTTATATCTAAGGGTTGGAGATACGCAGTATTTT. Residues: CASSLYLRVGDTQYF. This chain joins TRBV7-2 and TRBJ2-3, with D uncertain. Per germline, CDR1 SGHTA and CDR2 FQGNSA. The ends were cut back, 2 bases at V and 5 bases at J, with 14 bases in the middle. This CDR3 is 15 amino acids long.

The chain couples TRBV19 to TRBJ2-6; 8 positions agree with TRBD1. This CDR3 is built from 16 residues. Germline V gives CDR1 LNHDA, CDR2 SQIVND (reference sequence). V lost 8 bases to trimming and J lost 0 bases; unmatched junction nucleotides: 6. CDR3 bases: TGTGCCAGTGATACAGGGGGACACTCTGGGGCCAACGTCCTGACTTTC. Its protein is CASDTGGHSGANVLTF.

The CDR3 loop is CASSFGGRDEPYF. The CDR3 DNA is TGTGCCAGCAGTTTTGGGGGGCGGGACGAGCCGTATTTT. The chain is built from TRBV28 and TRBJ2-3, with D perhaps TRBD1 or TRBD2 (6 bases each). The V end was cut by 3 bases, the J end by 14 bases, with 18 bases between. The CDR3 spans 13 residues. Germline-derived CDR1 and CDR2 are MDHEN and SYDVKM.

This sequence joins TRBV5-1 and TRBJ1-1; 7 nucleotides line up with TRBD1. The CDR3 loop spans 14 amino acids. The junction had 3 bases not matched to a gene; V was cut back by 3 bases and J by 1 base. Germline lookup yields CDR1 SGHRS and CDR2 YFSETQ. The CDR3 is CASSSRDRNTEAFF. Written as DNA, the CDR3 is TGCGCCAGCAGCTCCCGGGACAGGAACACTGAAGCTTTCTTT.

The chain uses TRBV5-4 and TRBJ2-3, with TRBD2 matching over 12 bases. Trimming took 4 bases from V and 3 from J; bases not matched to a gene: 12. Germline lookup yields CDR1 SGHNT and CDR2 YYREEE (reference sequence). The CDR3 loop spans 18 amino acids. DNA for the CDR3: TGTGCCAGCAGCATCCGACTAGCGGGAGCAGGTGAAACAGATACGCAGTATTTT. Residues: CASSIRLAGAGETDTQYF.

Notes on this clone: At one end the junction does not follow the germline gene, possibly because of a read error. This rearrangement joins TRBV4-3 to TRBJ1-2; D unresolved. The CDR3 spans 14 residues. Germline values: CDR1 LGHNA, CDR2 YSLEER. The CDR3 loop is CASNQDLGIAGYTF. CDR3 DNA: TGCGCCAGCAACCAAGATCTAGGGATCGCTGGCTACACCTTC.

The chain is built from TRBV28 and TRBJ1-5, with a possible D match to TRBD1 (5 bases). Trimming took 4 bases from V and 7 from J, leaving 11 bases between them. CDR3 length equals 13 residues. Germline CDR1 MDHEN, CDR2 SYDVKM. The CDR3 loop reads CASSYPQGQPQHF. In DNA, the CDR3 is TGTGCCAGCAGTTACCCCCAGGGCCAGCCCCAGCATTTT.

V gene TRBV9 combines with J gene TRBJ2-1, with 7 bases identical to TRBD2. In germline, CDR1 is SGDLS, CDR2 YYNGEE. V lost 0 bases and J lost 4; bases outside the gene matches: 4. The CDR3 has 15 amino acids. The CDR3 here is CASSVGPSGYNEQFF. DNA for the CDR3: TGTGCCAGCAGCGTAGGGCCTAGCGGTTACAATGAGCAGTTCTTC.

The rearrangement links TRBV7-2 to TRBJ2-1; 8 positions match TRBD2. Germline trimming cut 5 bases from V and 4 bases from J; bases unmatched to any gene: 19. The CDR3 extends over 19 amino acids. Germline loops: CDR1 SGHTA, CDR2 FQGNSA. CDR3 sequence (DNA): TGTGCCAGCAGCCCGGGAGGGGGGGTGCGCGGGGGCTTATACAATGAGCAGTTCTTC. Translating it yields CASSPGGGVRGGLYNEQFF.

V usage is TRBV2 and J usage is TRBJ1-2; 7 positions agree with TRBD1. The J segment lost 6 bases and the V segment lost 6 bases, leaving 7 bases of the junction unmatched. CDR3 length: 13 residues. Germline lookup yields CDR1 SNHLY and CDR2 FYNNEI. Here the CDR3 DNA reads TGTGCCAGCAGAAAAGACAGGGCCGATGGCTACACCTTC. It codes for CASRKDRADGYTF. Combining the CDR3 with reference TRBV2 and TRBJ1-2 gives the whole variable domain EPEVTQTPSHQVTQMGQEVILRCVPISNHLYFYWYRQILGQKVEFLVSFYNNEISEKSEIFDDQFSVERPDGSNFTLKIRSTKLEDSAMYFCASRKDRADGYTFGSGTRLTVV.

This chain joins TRBV5-1 and TRBJ2-3; 7 bases line up with TRBD1. Trimming removed 4 bases from V and 1 base from J; junction bases left unmatched: 6. Germline-derived CDR1 and CDR2 are SGHRS and YFSETQ. The CDR3 runs 15 residues. CDR3 sequence (DNA): TGCGCCAGCAGCACTCAGGGGGTTCGCACAGATACGCAGTATTTT. It specifies CASSTQGVRTDTQYF.

The chain joins TRBV2 to TRBJ1-2; perhaps TRBD1 as D (5 bases). The CDR3 consists of 13 residues. Trimming removed 5 bases from V and 8 bases from J, with 15 bases in between. Germline values: CDR1 SNHLY, CDR2 FYNNEI. CDR3 residues: CASSQGEEGGYTF. The CDR3 DNA sequence: TGTGCCAGCAGTCAAGGGGAGGAGGGAGGCTACACCTTC.